The 15 T cell receptor beta chains below all came from one sample that was sequenced in a study of T cell clusters in autoimmune cytopenias. Each sample's input was roughly 230 ng genomic DNA, roughly 38,000 genome equivalents. One tube held mixed TRB-A and TRB-B primer pools for touch-down PCR. After re-calling the multiplex PCR reads, TCRdb lists one entry per CDR3 protein, DNA absent. Its table records approximately 2,700 distinct CDR3 sequences. The sequencing sample was made of peripheral blood. Receptor source: a human donor with an autoimmune cytopenia, with autoimmune hepatitis or in good health (not recorded which).

Measured by frequency, this clonotype is medium-sized. This chain connects TRBV6-2 or TRBV6-3 to TRBJ2-1; without DNA, the TCRdb call of TRBD2 cannot be checked. CDR3 size: 13 residues. Germline V CDR1 and CDR2: MNHEY, SVGEGT. The CDR3 sequence: CASSYLGLGEQFF.

This clonotype shows up as medium-sized by frequency. The rearrangement uses TRBV13 and TRBJ2-7; TCRdb outputs TRBD1, but without DNA this stays unchecked. CDR1 is PRHDT and CDR2 is FYEKMQ in the germline V gene (reference sequence). This CDR3 has 13 amino acids. The CDR3 here is CASSSRTEYEQYF.

By frequency, this clonotype registers medium-sized. The rearrangement links TRBV21-1 to TRBJ2-2. TRBV21-1 is termed a pseudogene. This CDR3 has 17 amino acids. CDR3 amino acids: CASSKNGTSGCTGELFF.

This rearrangement joins TRBV7-9 to TRBJ2-1; TCRdb's assignment of TRBD2 cannot be checked, as there is no DNA. The germline gives CDR1 SEHNR, CDR2 FQNEAQ (reference sequence). CDR3 length: 18 amino acids. The CDR3 loop reads CASSRIPSGLAAHNEQFF.

This clonotype is deemed medium-sized by its frequency. CDR3 residues: CASSTQSRGRTEAFF. This chain connects TRBV27 to TRBJ1-1; TCRdb reports TRBD1, a call that lacks DNA to check it against. Germline assignment: CDR1 MNHEY and CDR2 SMNVEV (reference sequence). The length of the CDR3 is 15 residues.

The chain joins TRBV12-3 or TRBV12-4 to TRBJ2-1; checking the TCRdb D call of TRBD2 is not possible without DNA. The CDR3 is made up of 17 amino acids. CDR3 loop: CASSPTRGLGGRDEQFF.

This clonotype shows up as medium-sized (0.01 to 0.1%) by frequency. The genes are TRBV6-1 and TRBJ1-2. Germline V CDR1 and CDR2: MNHNS, SASEGT. This CDR3 is built from 13 residues. The CDR3 is CASSFWSDGGYTF.

Its frequency marks this clonotype as large (0.1 to 1%). The J gene is TRBJ2-3, the V gene TRBV6-5; no DNA is available, so the TRBD2 call from TCRdb remains unchecked. Germline CDR1 and CDR2: MNHEY and SVGAGI. This CDR3 contains 16 residues. The CDR3 sequence: CASRQREGSRPDTQYF.

This clonotype is identified as medium-sized from frequency. The chain is built from TRBV20-1 and TRBJ2-7; TCRdb returns TRBD2, unconfirmable since there is no DNA. Germline V gene sequence: CDR1 DFQATT, CDR2 SNEGSKA (reference sequence). This CDR3 has 13 amino acids. CDR3 protein: CSAPTSGGYEQYF.

The chain has TRBV2 and TRBJ2-1; TCRdb proposes TRBD1, but this gene call is untestable without DNA. The CDR3 sequence is 13 residues long. From germline, CDR1 is SNHLY and CDR2 FYNNEI. CDR3 protein: CANSGDRGNEQFF.

This clonotype shows up as medium-sized by frequency. J is TRBJ2-1 and V is TRBV6-5. The CDR3 is made up of 16 amino acids. Germline CDR1 reads MNHEY; CDR2 reads SVGAGI. The CDR3 protein is CASSYSRTSSYNEQFF.

According to its frequency, this clonotype is large. The chain is built from TRBV29-1 and TRBJ1-2; checking the TCRdb D call of TRBD1 is not possible without DNA. The CDR3 totals 13 residues. The germline gives CDR1 SQVTM, CDR2 ANQGSEA. The CDR3: CSVGRETNYGYTF.

In terms of frequency, this clonotype is medium-sized. The chain links TRBV6-5 to TRBJ1-5. The CDR3 totals 14 residues. The germline gives CDR1 MNHEY, CDR2 SVGAGI. The CDR3 loop is CASSLVNSNQPQHF.

CDR3 sequence reads: CSVEGSTSGSHTGELFF. The chain combines TRBV29-1 with TRBJ2-2; TCRdb calls TRBD2, which cannot be checked without DNA. The CDR3 covers 17 residues. Germline values: CDR1 SQVTM, CDR2 ANQGSEA.

Judged by frequency, this clonotype is medium-sized. The V call is TRBV30, the J call TRBJ1-1; TCRdb's D gene call, TRBD1, goes unchecked for lack of DNA. Germline CDR1 is GTSNPN and CDR2 is SVGIG (reference sequence). The CDR3 loop spans 12 amino acids. The CDR3 is CALTETGAEAFF. The variable domain in full, with the rest retrieved from reference TRBV30 and TRBJ1-1, is SQTIHQWPATLVQPVGSPLSLECTVEGTSNPNLYWYRQAAGRGLQLLFYSVGIGQISSEVPQNLSASRPQDRQFILSSKKLLLSDSGFYLCALTETGAEAFFGQGTRLTVV.